One sample yielded the 6 T cell receptor beta chains listed below, sequenced in a study of blood T cell repertoires in COVID-19. Data came from immunoSEQ multiplex PCR; TCRdb stores just in-frame clones and leaves some out. The repertoire holds some 250,000 clones, with around 84% as singletons. Material for sequencing was peripheral blood. The receptors come from a man between 60 and 75 years old with acute or convalescent COVID-19.

This chain uses TRBV7-9 with TRBJ2-3; the D gene is possibly TRBD1 (6 bases). Germline CDR1 is SEHNR and CDR2 is FQNEAQ (reference sequence). The CDR3 spans 16 residues. Trimming left V 3 bases short and J 0 bases short, with 13 bases between. CDR3 region: CASSLTGTISTDTQYF. The CDR3 DNA follows: TGTGCCAGCAGCTTGACAGGAACTATTAGCACAGATACGCAGTATTTT.

This rearrangement joins TRBV7-2 to TRBJ2-3; 10 bases line up with TRBD2. Germline lookup yields CDR1 SGHTA and CDR2 FQGNSA. CDR3 length: 14 residues. V lost 4 bases to trimming and J lost 3 bases; unmatched junction nucleotides: 1. The CDR3 loop is CASSSGLATDTQYF. In DNA form, the CDR3 reads TGTGCCAGCAGCTCGGGACTAGCGACAGATACGCAGTATTTT.

The chain combines TRBV18 with TRBJ2-1; 10 bases align to TRBD1. Per the germline V gene, CDR1 is KGHSH and CDR2 is LQKENI. The V and J ends lost 5 bases and 6 bases, in that order; junction bases with no gene match: 7. The CDR3 runs 15 residues. CDR3 amino acids: CASSRQGADRNEQFF. CDR3 in DNA: TGTGCCAGCTCAAGACAGGGGGCTGATCGCAATGAGCAGTTCTTC.

This CDR3 is CAISESAGTVTYEQYF. The CDR3 nucleotides are TGTGCCATCAGTGAGTCGGCCGGGACAGTAACCTACGAGCAGTACTTC. The rearrangement uses TRBV10-3 and TRBJ2-7; 7 nucleotides line up with TRBD1. The germline CDR1 and CDR2 sequences are ENHRY and SYGVKD. V dropped 0 bases and J dropped 2; count of bases not matched to a gene: 7. The CDR3 is 16 residues long.

The chain is built from TRBV6-1 and TRBJ2-7; possibly TRBD1 for D (6 bases). V lost 6 bases to trimming and J lost 1 base, with 13 bases between them. The CDR3 contains 14 residues. CDR1 is MNHNS, CDR2 SASEGT, per germline. CDR3 sequence (DNA): TGTGCCAGCAGCTACGGCCAGGGGTCCTACGAGCAGTACTTC. Amino acids: CASSYGQGSYEQYF.

The J gene is TRBJ1-2, the V gene TRBV9; TRBD1 is a possible D gene (5 bases). Germline loops: CDR1 SGDLS, CDR2 YYNGEE. The CDR3 contains 15 residues. The ends were cut back, 0 bases at V and 2 bases at J, with 11 bases in the middle. The CDR3 DNA sequence: TGTGCCAGCAGCGTAGACGCAGGGATGAACTATGGCTACACCTTC. Translating gives CASSVDAGMNYGYTF.